This record covers a single TCR beta chain. Antigen unknown. This CDR3 has 12 amino acids. Trimming pared 8 bases from V and 8 bases from J, leaving 18 bases between. Germline V gene lookup returns CDR1 SQVTM and CDR2 ANQGSEA. This sample is drawn from a study of identical twins. Findings and caveats of the study: Cord blood's abundant beta clonotypes had fewer insertions, unlike memory repertoires.

Donors were all healthy Caucasians. Template switching added a universal primer binding site, and final cDNA carried unique molecular identifiers. TCRdb reprocessed the 5' RACE reads via MiXCR and lists one record per CDR3 protein. This table holds 300,000 to 350,000 distinct CDR3 sequences, roughly an eighth found once. This sample also belongs to another study, concerning yellow fever vaccine responses in identical twins.

The TCR sequence derives from a woman aged 18-29 years in good health. The chain has TRBV29-1 and TRBJ1-2, with D hard to call. The sequencing input was CD8+ T cells sorted from blood. CDR3 sequence: CSLLEALGGYTF. Here the CDR3 DNA reads TGCAGCCTCCTGGAGGCGTTGGGGGGCTACACCTTC.